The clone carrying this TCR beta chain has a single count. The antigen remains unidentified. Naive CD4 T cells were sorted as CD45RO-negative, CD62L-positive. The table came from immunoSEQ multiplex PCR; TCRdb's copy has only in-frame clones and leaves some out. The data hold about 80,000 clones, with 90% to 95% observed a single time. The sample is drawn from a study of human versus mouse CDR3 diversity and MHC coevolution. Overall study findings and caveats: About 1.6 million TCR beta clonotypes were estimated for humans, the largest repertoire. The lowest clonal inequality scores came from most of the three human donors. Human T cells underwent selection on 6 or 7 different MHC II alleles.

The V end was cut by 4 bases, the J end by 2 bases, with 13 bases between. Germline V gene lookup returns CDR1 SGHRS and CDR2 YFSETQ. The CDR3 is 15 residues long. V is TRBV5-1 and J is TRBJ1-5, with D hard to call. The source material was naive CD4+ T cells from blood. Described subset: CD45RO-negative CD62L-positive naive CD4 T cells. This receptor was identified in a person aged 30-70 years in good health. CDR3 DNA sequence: TGCGCCAGCAGCCTAGGGCGGGAGGGCAATCAGCCCCAGCATTTT. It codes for CASSLGREGNQPQHF.